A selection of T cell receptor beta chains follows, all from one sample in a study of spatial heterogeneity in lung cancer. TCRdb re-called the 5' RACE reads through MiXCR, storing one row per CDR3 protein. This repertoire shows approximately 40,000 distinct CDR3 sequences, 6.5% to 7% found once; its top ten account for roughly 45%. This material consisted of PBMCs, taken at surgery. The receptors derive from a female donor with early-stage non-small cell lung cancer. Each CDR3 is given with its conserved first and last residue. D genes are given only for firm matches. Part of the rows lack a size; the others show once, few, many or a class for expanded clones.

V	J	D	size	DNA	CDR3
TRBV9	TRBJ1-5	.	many	TGTGCCAGCAGCGGCGATTTAAATCAGCCCCAGCATTTT	CASSGDLNQPQHF
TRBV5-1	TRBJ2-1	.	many	TGCGCCAGCAGCTTCGGCGTAGCGTCCAATGAGCAGTTCTTC	CASSFGVASNEQFF
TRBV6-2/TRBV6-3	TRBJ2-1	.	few	TGTGCCAGCCATAACTTTGCCGGGTCGCTAAACAATGAGCAGTTCTTC	CASHNFAGSLNNEQFF
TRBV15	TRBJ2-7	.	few	TGTGCCACCAGCAGAGACGGGGGTTCTCTCGAGCAGTACTTC	CATSRDGGSLEQYF
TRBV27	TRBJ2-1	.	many	TGTGCCAGCAGTGCTGATGACAGCCCCTCCTACAATGAGCAGTTCTTC	CASSADDSPSYNEQFF
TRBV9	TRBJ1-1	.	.	TGTGCCAGCAGCGTGGTGTCAGGGGCGAACACTGAAGCTTTCTTT	CASSVVSGANTEAFF
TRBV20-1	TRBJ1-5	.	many	TGCAGTGCTTCGCTCCCAGGGAACAATCAGCCCCAGCATTTT	CSASLPGNNQPQHF
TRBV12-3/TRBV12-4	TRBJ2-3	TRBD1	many	TGTGCCAGCAGTTTTCCCGTGGGGACAGGCACAGATACGCAGTATTTT	CASSFPVGTGTDTQYF
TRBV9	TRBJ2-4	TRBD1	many	TGTGCCAGCAGTTCAGGACAGGGCATTAACAAAAACATTCAGTACTTC	CASSSGQGINKNIQYF
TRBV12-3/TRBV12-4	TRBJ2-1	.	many	TGTGCCAGCAGTTTATACCGGGGGCACAATGAGCAGTTCTTC	CASSLYRGHNEQFF
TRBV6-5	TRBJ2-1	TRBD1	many	TGTGCCAGCAGTGGGACAGAGTCTTACAATGAGCAGTTCTTC	CASSGTESYNEQFF
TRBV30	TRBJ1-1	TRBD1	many	TGTGCCTGGAGTGCGAGGGGGCGCAGGTCCGAAGCTTTCTTT	CAWSARGRRSEAFF
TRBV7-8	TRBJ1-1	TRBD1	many	TGTGCCAGCAGCTTAGTTGCGAGAGGGGGCGTTATGAACACTGAAGCTTTCTTT	CASSLVARGGVMNTEAFF
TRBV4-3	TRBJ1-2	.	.	TGCGCCAGCAGCCATAATCAGGGAGGGTCTAACTATGGCTACACCTTC	CASSHNQGGSNYGYTF
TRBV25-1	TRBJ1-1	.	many	TGTGCCAGCAGAAAGGATCGAGGACAGAACACTGAAGCTTTCTTT	CASRKDRGQNTEAFF
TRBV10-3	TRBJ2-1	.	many	TGTGCCATCAGTGAGTATGAGAATCTCCTCCTTGGTGAGCAGTTCTTC	CAISEYENLLLGEQFF
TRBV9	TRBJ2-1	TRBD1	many	TGTGCCAGCAGCGCTGAACAGGGGGCGTTTAATGAGCAGTTCTTC	CASSAEQGAFNEQFF
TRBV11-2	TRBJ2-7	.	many	TGTGCCAGCAGCTCAGGGACCTCCTACGAGCAGTACTTC	CASSSGTSYEQYF
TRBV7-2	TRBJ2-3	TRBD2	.	TGTGCCAGCAGCGTAGCACCGGGACTACCCACAGATACGCAGTATTTT	CASSVAPGLPTDTQYF
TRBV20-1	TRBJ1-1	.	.	TGCAGTGCTAGAGGGGGAGCGGATGAAGCTTTCTTT	CSARGGADEAFF
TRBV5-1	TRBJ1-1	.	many	TGCGCCAGCAGCTTGGGACAAGGACAGCTCAACACTGAAGCTTTCTTT	CASSLGQGQLNTEAFF
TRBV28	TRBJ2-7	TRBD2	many	TGTGCCAGCAGGAGGAGCGGGGACGAATACGAGCAGTACTTC	CASRRSGDEYEQYF
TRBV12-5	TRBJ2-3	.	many	TGTGCTAGTGGAACCTCAGAAGATACGCAGTATTTT	CASGTSEDTQYF
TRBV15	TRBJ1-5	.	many	TGTGCCACCAGTTGGGACACGGGGCCCAATCAGCCCCAGCATTTT	CATSWDTGPNQPQHF
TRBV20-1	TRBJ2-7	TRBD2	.	TGCAGTGCTAGAGTGGCGGGGGGGCCCAACTACGAGCAGTACTTC	CSARVAGGPNYEQYF
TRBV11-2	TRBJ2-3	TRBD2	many	TGTGCCAGCAGCTTGAGGGATCCGGGACTAAGTGGCACAGATACGCAGTATTTT	CASSLRDPGLSGTDTQYF
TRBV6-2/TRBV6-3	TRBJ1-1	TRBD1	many	TGTGCCAGCAGAGGACAGGGAGGGACTGAAGCTTTCTTT	CASRGQGGTEAFF
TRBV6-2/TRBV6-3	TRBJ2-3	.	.	TGTGCCAGCAGTATGGACCACCCAGGAAGCACAGATACGCAGTATTTT	CASSMDHPGSTDTQYF
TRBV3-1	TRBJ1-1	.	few	TGTGCCAGCAGCCAAGATCGAGGAGGAGCTTTCTTT	CASSQDRGGAFF
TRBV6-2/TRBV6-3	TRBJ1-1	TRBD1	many	TGTGCCAGCAGTCGCTGGGACAGGGTGAACACTGAAGCTTTCTTT	CASSRWDRVNTEAFF
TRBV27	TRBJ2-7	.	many	TGTGCCAGCAGTTCATTCCTCGGGACGGGCTCCTACGAGCAGTACTTC	CASSSFLGTGSYEQYF
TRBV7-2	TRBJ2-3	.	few	TGTGCCAGCAGCTTAGGGGCAGGGGCTAGCACAGATACGCAGTATTTT	CASSLGAGASTDTQYF
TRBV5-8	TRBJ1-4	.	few	TGTGCCAGCAGCTTGCCGGAGCGTGAAAAACTGTTTTTT	CASSLPEREKLFF
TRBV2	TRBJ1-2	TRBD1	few	TGTGCCAGCAGGGGGACAGGGGCTGGCGGCTACACCTTC	CASRGTGAGGYTF
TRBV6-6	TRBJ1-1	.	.	TGTGCCAGCAGTTACGTCCAGGGGAACACTGAAGCTTTCTTT	CASSYVQGNTEAFF